This section outlines one T cell receptor (beta chain) sequence together with its context. Its recognized antigen is unknown. No per-base quality is available; no much larger clone lies one base away. This entry is derived from a study of cytomegalovirus exposure and HLA in healthy donors (dated by TCRdb to between 2016 and 2019). Regarding the study in general: An earlier analysis of several hundred of the donors reported about 280 Gb of sequence data and approximately 120 million unique TCR beta sequences obtained from about 179 million T cells. Around 320 gigabases of sequencing data and around 87 million unique TCR sequences were included in an early release covering roughly 700 HLA-typed donors. Of the 300 to 450 genotyped donors, roughly 76% were placed in the genetic ancestry cluster associated with self-reported Caucasian donors. The study was designed to test whether signatures of past pathogen exposure could be identified by cataloging public T cell receptors. The study profiled the T cell repertoires of hundreds of subjects by immunosequencing and related them to cytomegalovirus serostatus. In addition to the first cohort of 666 subjects, a separate validation cohort of 100 to 150 different subjects was used. The study combined high-throughput TCR immunosequencing, statistical association of individual TCRs with disease status, and machine learning to predict cytomegalovirus infection status. To study patterns of TCR occurrence, a later analysis re-analyzed previously published TCR beta repertoires from more than 550 donors and added high-resolution HLA genotyping. Rather than using new phenotypic data, the later analysis identified candidate immune exposures from TCR beta sequences and from how often those sequences occurred across donors. An earlier analysis of around 640 of the donors used high-throughput TCR beta sequencing to judge whether each TCR beta V gene segment behaved as functional or pseudogenic. Donor age, sex, ethnicity and CMV serostatus were compiled alongside the repertoire data. Genome-wide SNP genotypes for about 60% of the roughly 700 donors were used in a later genetic analysis, which treated that subset as a discovery cohort. All discovery cohort repertoires had been generated using a single sequencing platform. Both class I and class II loci were covered by HLA typing, at four-digit resolution. Typing coverage differed by locus: A, B, C, DRB1 and DQB1 were typed in about 629-640 donors, DQA1 in 522, DPA1 in some 600, and DPB1 in 472. About five DR-DQ haplotypes were handled as single units for association and clustering, since linkage in the cohort was strong. Across around 400 genotyped donors of the cohort, an average of about 200,000 unique TCR beta nucleotide sequences per donor were sequenced, and roughly a sixth of those sequences were non-productive. The full study reports these points: A cluster of highly shared sequence variants was judged likely to represent a technical artifact of the sequencing pipeline. In vitro tests confirmed that a few of the cytomegalovirus-associated TCR beta chains recognize cytomegalovirus antigens. The study gave a list of 150 to 200 TCR beta chains associated with cytomegalovirus. Cytomegalovirus status was reported to be diagnosed by the classifier with high specificity and sensitivity in both the original and validation cohorts. The presence/absence analyses assumed that sequencing depth was roughly uniform across donors, and that assumption may not be true. In a later genetic analysis, a missense DCLRE1C variant was associated with V-gene and J-gene trimming of TCR beta chains, and the association was replicated in an independent cohort. For the cohort, immune exposure information was limited to CMV serostatus. A further reported finding was that TCR beta sequences accurately predicted the HLA-A and HLA-B alleles for most subjects in the first cohort. According to a later analysis, TCR association rates differed among HLA loci, with DRB1 alleles showing the most associated TCRs and HLA-C alleles showing the fewest. According to a later analysis, most CMV-associated TCR beta chains appeared to be HLA-restricted, and the HLA associations seemed to be driven largely by CMV exposure. Some IMGT-functional V segments, including TRBV6-2 and TRBV6-3, could not be distinguished by the 87-base-pair reads and were therefore excluded. When HLA alleles, especially DR and DQ, strongly co-occurred, TCR associations were difficult to assign to individual alleles. In this cohort, only TCR beta chains were sequenced, and detectable features were limited by the absence of alpha or paired-chain data. According to a later genetic analysis, donors in an Asian-associated ancestry cluster had fewer N-insertions in productive TCRs than the roughly 670-donor mean. Because some donors lacked HLA typing at each locus, the association tests relied only on the typed subset. According to the authors, the approach could potentially be generalized to other disease states and immunological phenotypes. Linkage disequilibrium might explain the correlated functional status among segregating V segments, but an unknown experimental factor could not be excluded. While some public TCRs were present in many individuals, most TCR sequences turned up only very rarely across donors. In a later analysis, HLA-associated TCR beta chains showed more clonal expansion and lower generation probabilities than non-associated chains that were equally common. An earlier analysis of approximately 540 of the donors showed that most TCR beta V segments appeared in productive rearrangements either about 87% or about 30% of the time, which broadly matched IMGT annotations. A later analysis reported that several top co-occurrence clusters appeared linked to parvovirus B19, influenza, CMV and Epstein-Barr virus. Because counts were too low, some 16 rarely observed V segments, including chromosome 9 orphons, were excluded from the earlier analysis of several hundred of the donors. Specific HLA alleles were associated with more than 15,000 TCR beta sequences at a false discovery rate of 0.05 in a later analysis.

Taken from the germline V gene (reference sequence), the CDR1 and CDR2 loops are SSHAT and FNYEAQ. The CDR3 runs 18 residues from the cysteine to the phenylalanine. Only CDR3 DNA remains: 54 bases, in frame from the first base. V loses 0 bases at its end and J loses 2 bases; junction bases beyond the gene matches: 7. The cohort was made up of approximately 700 healthy bone marrow donors. All cohort members were sampled while nominally healthy, although unrecorded immune exposures were likely present. The donor tested CMV seronegative and was one of the 352 seronegative cohort members. A peripheral blood sample was provided by each donor, and peripheral blood mononuclear cells were used for TCR beta sequencing. The Qiagen DNeasy Blood Extraction Kit was used to extract genomic DNA from the blood cell samples. Libraries were made using the immunoSEQ multiplex PCR assay. A mixture of 60 forward primers for TCR Vbeta segments and 13 reverse primers for TCR Jbeta segments was used in the multiplex PCR. The CDR3 region of rearranged TCR beta genes was amplified from genomic DNA with a multiplex PCR assay. On the Illumina HiSeq System, the amplified TCR beta libraries were sequenced as 87-base-pair reads. The authors processed their data as follows. Across the 670 or so repertoires, a later analysis counted 60 million to 90 million unique TCR beta chains, 9.5 million to 12 million of which were shared by at least two donors. A nearest-neighbor algorithm error-corrected the raw reads and collapsed the reads into unique sequences, merging closely related sequences to remove PCR and sequencing errors. To assign V, D and J gene segments, CDR3 sequences were aligned to IMGT reference sequences. Each retained sequence needed at least a six-nucleotide match to both a V gene segment and a J gene segment. A rearrangement counted as productive if the CDR3 had no stop codons and remained in frame with V and J, and every other rearrangement counted as non-productive. Following IMGT convention, CDR3 was defined as the stretch from the second conserved V-encoded cysteine to the conserved J-encoded phenylalanine. The earlier analysis of 500 to 600 of the donors excluded sequences that lacked an unambiguous match to a single V gene segment. An earlier analysis of a few hundred of the donors classified V segments as functional when productive rearrangements were above 56.7% and as segregating when the standard deviation between donors was above 5%. A statistical classification framework was developed to diagnose cytomegalovirus status using the catalog of TCR beta chain sequences. In a later analysis, TCR nucleotide sequences were compared against IMGT/GENE-DB human TR gene sequences so that V and J genes could be assigned. Using the TCRdist pipeline, a later analysis assigned CDR3 sequences along with most-parsimonious VDJ recombination scenarios. In a later analysis, every TCR beta chain was defined by the combination of its CDR3 amino acid sequence and its V-gene family, and reads without a unique V-gene family were dropped. A later analysis removed roughly 590 highly shared, low-generation-probability nucleotide sequences to deal with suspected cross-contamination and a sequencing artifact. In a later analysis, a clonal expansion index was calculated for each public chain from normalized within-repertoire ranks of inferred template counts. Generation probabilities in a later analysis came from a VDJ recombination model fitted to out-of-frame rearrangements, and those results were checked against IGoR. In a later analysis, TCR-TCR, TCR-HLA and TCR-CMV co-occurrence was scored with hypergeometric tests, and a repertoire-size bias correction was applied to TCR pairs. In a later analysis, false discovery rates were estimated by permuting HLA or CMV assignments 20 times. In a later analysis, co-occurring TCRs were grouped using DBSCAN, and TCRdist sequence similarity was added for clustering within HLA-allele-positive subsets. Co-occurrence clustering excluded repertoires with fewer than 30,000 or more than 120,000 public chains, plus five with anomalous nucleotide sharing. Not all clones reach the TCRdb copy of this immuneACCESS table, which keeps in-frame sequences only. Checked studies attribute under half of the gap to unresolved V genes and leave the rest unexplained. The DNA was the basis for D and trimming; V, J and clone size are from that table. The sample profile shows some 150,000 clones; around 10% of them were found once. The top ten clones comprise 1.5% to 2% of the sample.

The V gene is TRBV7-7 and the J gene is TRBJ2-1; 10 middle bases align to TRBD2. Sample: PBMCs. The origin of this receptor is a male donor in good health and CMV-seronegative. CDR3 sequence: CASSLAQGTSVAYNEQFF. Here is the DNA: TGTGCCAGCAGCTTAGCCCAGGGGACTAGCGTAGCCTACAATGAGCAGTTCTTC.